These 29 T cell receptor beta chains share one sample of origin, sequenced in a study of blood T cell repertoires in COVID-19. Measured with immunoSEQ multiplex PCR; TCRdb has only the in-frame clones, and not every one. This sample has some 370,000 clones; roughly 89% occur once, and the top ten carry 6.5%. The sequencing input was peripheral blood. These TCRs come from a man between 18 and 35 years old with active or convalescent COVID-19.

The V gene is TRBV4-1, the J gene TRBJ2-3; 7 bases are shared with TRBD1. CDR3 size: 13 residues. Germline assignment: CDR1 MGHRA and CDR2 YSYEKL. V lost 5 bases to trimming and J lost 4 bases; unmatched junction nucleotides: 3. CDR3 protein: CASSEGASDTQYF. CDR3 sequence (DNA): TGCGCCAGCAGCGAGGGGGCCTCAGATACGCAGTATTTT.

The chain is built from TRBV12-3 or TRBV12-4 and TRBJ1-1; D ambiguous. The CDR3 totals 13 residues. Trimming took off 8 bases at V and 0 bases at J, with 10 bases between the two ends. The CDR3 here is CASAATLNTEAFF. Here the CDR3 DNA reads TGTGCCAGCGCGGCCACACTGAACACTGAAGCTTTCTTT.

The gene calls are TRBV5-1 and TRBJ2-7; D may be TRBD1 (5 bases). Germline CDR1 is SGHRS and CDR2 is YFSETQ. This CDR3 has 15 amino acids. The germline V and J ends were trimmed by 0 bases and 3 bases, with 13 bases remaining between them. For the CDR3, the DNA is TGCGCCAGCAGCTTGGCCTCAGGGCTGCTCTACGAGCAGTACTTC. Translating it yields CASSLASGLLYEQYF. The entire variable domain, with the rest obtained from reference TRBV5-1 and TRBJ2-7, is as follows: KAGVTQTPRYLIKTRGQQVTLSCSPISGHRSVSWYQQTPGQGLQFLFEYFSETQRNKGNFPGRFSGRQFSNSRSEMNVSTLELGDSALYLCASSLASGLLYEQYFGPGTRLTVT.

The rearrangement joins TRBV4-2 to TRBJ2-1; TRBD2 matches at 10 bases. This CDR3 has 16 amino acids. Germline V gene sequence: CDR1 LGHNA, CDR2 YNFKEQ. V shed 0 bases, J shed 10 bases, and the junction held 9 bases outside the gene matches. The CDR3, as DNA: TGTGCCAGCAGCCAAGAGTCTAGCGGGGGCCTCCGGGAGCAGTTCTTC. Its translation is CASSQESSGGLREQFF.

The gene calls are TRBV7-9 and TRBJ1-6; no reliable D call. CDR1 SEHNR and CDR2 FQNEAQ come from the germline V gene (reference sequence). V was cut by 5 bases and J by 8 bases, with 10 bases left in between. This CDR3 contains 13 residues. The CDR3 DNA follows: TGTGCCAGCAGCCTCAAATTAGATTCACCCCTCCACTTT. It codes for CASSLKLDSPLHF.

The chain has TRBV28 and TRBJ2-1, with 7 bases that match TRBD2. V gave up 1 base and J gave up 3 bases; unmatched junction bases: 6. This CDR3 has 16 amino acids. Germline values: CDR1 MDHEN, CDR2 SYDVKM. The CDR3 loop reads CASSLLPSGNYNEQFF. Here the CDR3 DNA reads TGTGCCAGCAGTTTATTGCCTAGCGGAAACTACAATGAGCAGTTCTTC. Based on the CDR3 plus reference TRBV28 and TRBJ2-1, the full variable domain is DVKVTQSSRYLVKRTGEKVFLECVQDMDHENMFWYRQDPGLGLRLIYFSYDVKMKEKGDIPEGYSVSREKKERFSLILESASTNQTSMYLCASSLLPSGNYNEQFFGPGTRLTVL.

The V and J genes are TRBV5-6 and TRBJ2-2; D is possibly TRBD2 (6 bases). Germline V CDR1 and CDR2: SGHDT, YYEEEE. The V end lost 3 bases, the J end lost 7 bases, and 19 bases lay between the germline ends. The length of the CDR3 is 16 residues. The CDR3 coding sequence is TGTGCCAGCAGCTCGATGCTCCGGGAGTACGGCGGGGAGCTGTTTTTT. Translating gives CASSSMLREYGGELFF.

The chain uses TRBV7-2 and TRBJ1-1, with D hard to call. Germline V gene data show CDR1 as SGHTA and CDR2 as FQGNSA. Deletions cut 4 bases from V and 1 base from J, with 10 bases between. This CDR3 contains 14 residues. The DNA of the CDR3 is TGTGCCAGCAGCTCGAGGGCAGGGAACACTGAAGCTTTCTTT. Translating gives CASSSRAGNTEAFF.

The chain is built from TRBV7-2 and TRBJ2-1; unclear D gene. From germline, CDR1 is SGHTA and CDR2 FQGNSA. The CDR3 consists of 15 residues. V gave up 2 bases and J gave up 4 bases, with 12 bases separating them. Here the CDR3 reads CASSLTWAGYNEQFF. CDR3 nucleotides: TGTGCCAGCAGCTTAACCTGGGCAGGATACAATGAGCAGTTCTTC.

The chain uses TRBV27 and TRBJ1-1; D gene uncertain. V lost 2 bases, J lost 4 bases, and 14 bases lay in between. CDR1 is MNHEY, CDR2 SMNVEV, per germline (reference sequence). This CDR3 has 15 amino acids. This CDR3 is CASSLMRQLGTEAFF. The DNA for the CDR3 is TGTGCCAGCAGTTTAATGCGGCAGCTGGGCACTGAAGCTTTCTTT.

This chain uses TRBV28 with TRBJ1-5; 7 bases map to TRBD1. The CDR3 runs to 16 residues. Germline values: CDR1 MDHEN, CDR2 SYDVKM. Germline trimming cut 2 bases from V and 2 bases from J; bases unmatched to any gene: 6. CDR3 sequence (DNA): TGTGCCAGCAGTTTAGCAGGGACAGCCGGCAATCAGCCCCAGCATTTT. It encodes CASSLAGTAGNQPQHF.

The chain joins TRBV24-1 to TRBJ2-3; the D gene is possibly TRBD2 (5 bases). With 6 bases removed from V and 2 bases from J, the gap between germline ends came to 14 bases. Germline V lookup: CDR1 KGHDR, CDR2 SFDVKD. The CDR3 extends over 15 amino acids. CDR3 region: CATSPRALVTDTQYF. The CDR3 bases are TGTGCCACCAGTCCGAGGGCGCTCGTCACAGATACGCAGTATTTT.

The chain has TRBV15 and TRBJ2-4; TRBD1 agrees at 11 bases. Per the germline V gene, CDR1 is LNHNV and CDR2 is YYDKDF (reference sequence). Trimming cost V 3 bases and J 7 bases; bases outside gene matches: 2. This CDR3 has 14 amino acids. CDR3 region: CATSSRDRGNIQYF. The CDR3 DNA reads as TGTGCCACCAGCAGCCGGGACAGGGGGAACATTCAGTACTTC.

This sequence joins TRBV9 and TRBJ2-5, with 11 bases matching TRBD2. The CDR3 runs 18 residues. V lost 0 bases and J lost 2; bases outside the gene matches: 9. Germline V gives CDR1 SGDLS, CDR2 YYNGEE. In DNA form, the CDR3 reads TGTGCCAGCAGCGTAGGGCTAGCGGGGGGCATCGTACAAGAGACCCAGTACTTC. Its protein is CASSVGLAGGIVQETQYF. The full variable domain, its missing parts supplied by reference TRBV9 and TRBJ2-5, is DSGVTQTPKHLITATGQRVTLRCSPRSGDLSVYWYQQSLDQGLQFLIQYYNGEERAKGNILERFSAQQFPDLHSELNLSSLELGDSALYFCASSVGLAGGIVQETQYFGPGTRLLVL.

This sequence joins TRBV6-1 and TRBJ2-7; D perhaps matches TRBD2 (7 bases). The CDR3 contains 14 residues. Trimming stripped 2 bases from V and 4 bases from J, with 12 bases between. Germline V gives CDR1 MNHNS, CDR2 SASEGT. CDR3 DNA: TGTGCCAGCAGTGAAAGCGGGACACTATACGAGCAGTACTTC. Translated: CASSESGTLYEQYF.

This chain joins TRBV7-2 and TRBJ1-1, with 7 bases that match TRBD1. There are 13 residues in the CDR3. Germline CDR1 SGHTA, CDR2 FQGNSA. The trim removed 4 bases at V and 5 bases at J, leaving 4 bases unmatched. CDR3 coding DNA: TGTGCCAGCAGCTCAGGGGGGAGGACTGAAGCTTTCTTT. This translates into CASSSGGRTEAFF.

The chain uses TRBV3-1 (or the pseudogene TRBV3-2) and TRBJ2-5; D ambiguous. Germline lookup yields CDR1 LGHDT and CDR2 YNNKEL (reference sequence). CDR3 length: 13 amino acids. V shed 5 bases and J shed 0 bases, with 7 bases lying between them. The CDR3 sequence is CASSEINQETQYF. The CDR3 DNA sequence: TGTGCCAGCAGCGAGATCAACCAAGAGACCCAGTACTTC.

Here the CDR3 reads CASSRTRGANNEQFF. Here the CDR3 DNA reads TGTGCCAGCAGCAGAACGCGCGGCGCCAACAATGAGCAGTTCTTC. The chain combines TRBV11-2 with TRBJ2-1; D ambiguous. CDR3 length: 15 residues. Germline CDR1 is SGHAT and CDR2 is FQNNGV. The germline V and J ends were trimmed by 5 bases and 5 bases, with 16 bases remaining between them.

The V gene is TRBV21-1, the J gene TRBJ1-5; no check of the table's D call, TRBD1, against the DNA was made. TRBV21-1 is described as a pseudogene. The CDR3 has 18 residues. As DNA, the CDR3 is TGTGCCAGCAGCAATAAACCACCGGGACAGGGTAGCAATCAGCCCCAGCATTTT. It encodes CASSNKPPGQGSNQPQHF.

This clone was seen only once. V usage is TRBV7-2 and J usage is TRBJ2-4; perhaps TRBD2 as D (6 bases). Trimming removed 7 bases at V and 0 bases at J, with 10 bases between. This CDR3 is built from 14 residues. The V gene's germline CDR1 is SGHTA and CDR2 FQGNSA. CDR3 sequence: CASNYGGAKNIQYF. In DNA form, the CDR3 reads TGTGCCAGCAACTACGGGGGAGCCAAAAACATTCAGTACTTC. The entire variable domain, with the rest obtained from reference TRBV7-2 and TRBJ2-4, is as follows: GAGVSQSPSNKVTEKGKDVELRCDPISGHTALYWYRQSLGQGLEFLIYFQGNSAPDKSGLPSDRFSAERTGGSVSTLTIQRTQQEDSAVYLCASNYGGAKNIQYFGAGTRLSVL.

This chain connects TRBV7-2 to TRBJ2-7; 9 nucleotides align to TRBD1. The CDR3 runs 15 residues. Trimming cost V 5 bases and J 9 bases; bases outside gene matches: 14. Germline V gene data show CDR1 as SGHTA and CDR2 as FQGNSA. In DNA form, the CDR3 reads TGTGCCAGCAGCGCCGGGACAGGGCGGGGGACGGTGCAGTACTTC. Translating gives CASSAGTGRGTVQYF.

The chain has TRBV9 and TRBJ1-5; 7 bases are a match to TRBD1. In germline, CDR1 is SGDLS, CDR2 YYNGEE. The ends lost 4 bases at V and 4 bases at J; junction bases unmatched: 8. The CDR3 covers 15 residues. The CDR3 reads CASSPRGDRNQPQHF. The CDR3 coding sequence is TGTGCCAGCAGCCCCAGGGGGGACAGAAATCAGCCCCAGCATTTT.

This chain links TRBV24-1 with TRBJ1-1; D is ambiguous. V was shortened by 3 bases and J by 7 bases, with 11 bases between the two germline ends. CDR1 is KGHDR, CDR2 SFDVKD, per germline. There are 13 residues in the CDR3. The CDR3 spells CATSDNGLVEAFF. CDR3 DNA: TGTGCCACCAGTGATAACGGACTTGTTGAAGCTTTCTTT.

This chain joins TRBV6-1 and TRBJ1-2; tentative D call: TRBD1 (5 bases). The CDR3 is made up of 16 amino acids. Per germline, CDR1 MNHNS and CDR2 SASEGT. Trimming removed 0 bases from V and 8 bases from J, with 19 bases in between. The CDR3 is CASSEALLAGNGGYTF. CDR3 bases: TGTGCCAGCAGTGAAGCGCTTTTGGCAGGGAACGGGGGCTACACCTTC.

The V call is TRBV19, the J call TRBJ2-3; TRBD1 agrees at 10 bases. Trimming removed 10 bases from V and 3 bases from J; junction bases left unmatched: 7. The germline gives CDR1 LNHDA, CDR2 SQIVND (reference sequence). The CDR3 is 14 residues long. The CDR3 DNA is TGTGCCACAACGACAGGGGGCGTAACAGATACGCAGTATTTT. Protein product: CATTTGGVTDTQYF.

This CDR3 reads CASSSSDSSGNTIYF. CDR3 coding DNA: TGTGCCAGCAGTTCCTCGGACAGTTCTGGAAACACCATATATTTT. The chain recombines TRBV6-6 with TRBJ1-3, with D possibly being TRBD1 (6 bases). The germline V and J ends were trimmed by 4 bases and 1 base, with 11 bases remaining between them. Germline V gene lookup returns CDR1 MNHNY and CDR2 SVGAGI (reference sequence). CDR3 length: 15 residues.

The V and J genes are TRBV10-1 and TRBJ2-7, with D possibly matching TRBD2 (6 bases). CDR1 and CDR2 (germline): WNHNN, SYGVQD (reference sequence). The CDR3 sequence is 15 residues long. V gave up 1 base and J gave up 5 bases, with 15 bases separating them. CDR3: CASSEYRQGGHEQYF. CDR3 sequence (DNA): TGCGCCAGCAGTGAGTATAGGCAGGGAGGCCACGAGCAGTACTTC.

The V call is TRBV27, the J call TRBJ2-7, with TRBD2 matching 10 bases. The CDR3 runs to 15 residues. Germline trimming cut 5 bases from V and 0 bases from J; bases unmatched to any gene: 4. CDR1 and CDR2 from the germline V gene are MNHEY and SMNVEV (reference sequence). The CDR3 DNA reads as TGTGCCAGCAGTAGAGGACTAGCGGTCTCCTACGAGCAGTACTTC. Its translation: CASSRGLAVSYEQYF.

The chain links TRBV5-1 to TRBJ2-3, with 10 bases identical to TRBD1. Germline V lookup: CDR1 SGHRS, CDR2 YFSETQ. The trim removed 7 bases at V and 4 bases at J, leaving 9 bases unmatched. There are 15 residues in the CDR3. CDR3 DNA sequence: TGCGCCAGCTCAGGGGACAGGGGTTTCGCAGATACGCAGTATTTT. Translated: CASSGDRGFADTQYF.